The 8 T cell receptor beta chains in this list originate from one sample, sequenced in a study of T cells expressing NK-cell markers. TCRdb reanalyzed the 5' RACE reads, giving one entry per CDR3 protein sequence and no DNA. The table gives about 150,000 distinct CDR3 sequences; the top ten clones make up 20% to 25% of it. The specimen sequenced was blood T cells: a sorted CD56 or NKG2C T cell subset, CD4+ or CD8+ T cells, or bulk PBMC T cells (not recorded which). The receptors derive from a man aged 18-69 years in good health.

This chain uses TRBV7-9 with TRBJ2-1. The CDR3 contains 13 residues. CDR1 SEHNR and CDR2 FQNEAQ come from the germline V gene (reference sequence). CDR3 region: CASAVGLYNEQFF.

This CDR3 is CSAREKGFGQPQHF. The chain has TRBV20-1 and TRBJ1-5; TCRdb calls TRBD1, which cannot be checked without DNA. The CDR3 runs to 14 residues. Germline CDR1 DFQATT, CDR2 SNEGSKA (reference sequence).

The chain employs TRBV24-1 and TRBJ1-1. Germline CDR1 and CDR2: KGHDR and SFDVKD. The CDR3 totals 13 residues. CDR3: CATSDPSGRRAFF.

The rearrangement links TRBV7-9 to TRBJ2-1; TCRdb's D call of TRBD2 is untestable without DNA. Germline CDR1 SEHNR, CDR2 FQNEAQ (reference sequence). The CDR3 has 13 residues. The CDR3 is CASSLVAGYEQFF.

The gene calls are TRBV20-1 and TRBJ2-4; absent DNA, TCRdb's TRBD2 call cannot be checked. The germline V gene has CDR1 DFQATT and CDR2 SNEGSKA (reference sequence). This CDR3 region has 15 residues. CDR3 protein: CSARSGLLAKNIQYF.

By frequency, this clonotype registers medium-sized. The chain couples TRBV7-3 to TRBJ2-7; absent DNA, TCRdb's TRBD1 call cannot be checked. CDR1 is SGHTA, CDR2 FQGTGA, per germline. The CDR3 runs to 14 residues. CDR3 region: CASSSTGVVGEQYF. Drawing the rest from reference TRBV7-3 and TRBJ2-7, the complete variable domain is GAGVSQTPSNKVTEKGKYVELRCDPISGHTALYWYRQSLGQGPEFLIYFQGTGAADDSGLPNDRFFAVRPEGSVSTLKIQRTERGDSAVYLCASSSTGVVGEQYFGPGTRLTVT.

The genes are TRBV28 and TRBJ2-2; there is no DNA to check the TCRdb D call of TRBD2. The CDR3 totals 17 residues. Germline V gene data show CDR1 as MDHEN and CDR2 as SYDVKM. CDR3 sequence reads: CASSLVGTSGVTGELFF.

V usage is TRBV5-1 and J usage is TRBJ2-5; TCRdb indicates TRBD2, and absent DNA this call remains unverified. CDR3 length: 15 amino acids. Per germline, CDR1 SGHRS and CDR2 YFSETQ. The chain's CDR3 is CASSWYGTYQETQYF.